The 23 T cell receptor beta chains presented below share a single source sample, sequenced in a study of blood T cell repertoires in COVID-19. The assay was immunoSEQ multiplex PCR, and TCRdb's table has in-frame clones only and misses some. This table has roughly 290,000 clones, approximately 84% appearing once. Sequenced material: peripheral blood. The source is an older person with COVID-19, enrolled during active disease.

The rearrangement joins TRBV6-5 to TRBJ2-7, with 9 nucleotides matching TRBD1. There are 15 residues in the CDR3. Germline-derived CDR1 and CDR2 are MNHEY and SVGAGI. The V gene end was trimmed by 0 bases and the J gene end by 2 bases; junction bases not matched to a gene: 2. CDR3 residues: CASSYSRTGAYEQYF. The CDR3, as DNA: TGTGCCAGCAGTTACTCACGGACAGGGGCCTACGAGCAGTACTTC.

This clone was counted once. The chain has TRBV2 and TRBJ2-5, with D perhaps TRBD2 (6 bases). Germline loops: CDR1 SNHLY, CDR2 FYNNEI. CDR3 length: 15 amino acids. Trimming stripped 3 bases from V and 4 bases from J, with 15 bases between. The chain's CDR3 is CASSDAGRVIETQYF. In nucleotides, the CDR3 is TGTGCCAGCAGTGATGCGGGGCGCGTGATAGAGACCCAGTACTTC. Full variable domain (remainder filled in from reference TRBV2 and TRBJ2-5): EPEVTQTPSHQVTQMGQEVILRCVPISNHLYFYWYRQILGQKVEFLVSFYNNEISEKSEIFDDQFSVERPDGSNFTLKIRSTKLEDSAMYFCASSDAGRVIETQYFGPGTRLLVL.

Ten or more counts support this clone. The chain has TRBV24-1 and TRBJ2-7, with D perhaps matching TRBD1 (5 bases). CDR1 is KGHDR, CDR2 SFDVKD, per germline. This CDR3 contains 13 residues. The V end lost 2 bases, the J end lost 7 bases, and 11 bases lay between the germline ends. CDR3 in amino acids: CATSDSPREEQYF. The CDR3, as DNA: TGTGCCACCAGTGATTCACCCAGGGAAGAGCAGTACTTC.

The chain recombines TRBV6-2 or TRBV6-3 with TRBJ2-2, with 10 bases aligning to TRBD1. Germline-derived CDR1 and CDR2 are MNHEY and SVGEGT. Trimming took 7 bases from V and 4 from J; bases not matched to a gene: 9. This CDR3 has 16 amino acids. The CDR3 DNA is TGTGCCAGCATCCCCCGGGACAGGGGACCCACCGGGGAGCTGTTTTTT. This sequence encodes CASIPRDRGPTGELFF.

V and J are TRBV11-1 and TRBJ2-7; 7 bases are shared with TRBD1. V shed 5 bases, J shed 3 bases, and the junction held 10 bases outside the gene matches. The CDR3 is made up of 15 amino acids. CDR1 and CDR2 (germline): SGHAT, FQDESV (reference sequence). The chain's CDR3 is CASSARWTGIYEQYF. DNA for the CDR3: TGTGCCAGCAGCGCCCGCTGGACAGGCATCTACGAGCAGTACTTC.

The CDR3 DNA reads TGTGCCAGCAGGGCTGCAGGGGGCAGGGGCACCGGGGAGCTGTTTTTT. This encodes CASRAAGGRGTGELFF. The chain has TRBV28 and TRBJ2-2; 8 bases map to TRBD1. CDR3 length equals 16 residues. Trimming cost V 6 bases and J 4 bases; bases outside gene matches: 10. Germline V gives CDR1 MDHEN, CDR2 SYDVKM.

The chain uses TRBV7-8 and TRBJ2-1; 7 nucleotides match TRBD1. The CDR3 contains 14 residues. The germline gives CDR1 SGHVS, CDR2 FQNEAQ. Losses at the gene ends were 4 bases for V and 8 bases for J; bases not matched to a gene: 8. CDR3 nucleotide sequence: TGTGCCAGCAGCTCGGGACAGACGTTCGATGAGCAGTTCTTC. This encodes CASSSGQTFDEQFF. Filled out from reference TRBV7-8 and TRBJ2-1, the complete variable domain reads GAGVSQSPRYKVAKRGQDVALRCDPISGHVSLFWYQQALGQGPEFLTYFQNEAQLDKSGLPSDRFFAERPEGSVSTLKIQRTQQEDSAVYLCASSSGQTFDEQFFGPGTRLTVL.

This sequence joins TRBV20-1 and TRBJ1-5; D perhaps matches TRBD1 (6 bases). CDR3 size: 17 residues. The V gene lost 3 bases and the J gene lost 2 bases, with 20 bases spanning the gap. Germline V lookup: CDR1 DFQATT, CDR2 SNEGSKA (reference sequence). The CDR3 nucleotides are TGCAGTGCTAGTTTACGGGCACAGAACAGGGGCAATCAGCCCCAGCATTTT. It codes for CSASLRAQNRGNQPQHF.

A word on this clone: This sample also contains other DNA sequences that code for the same CDR3. The CDR3 DNA is TGTGCCAGCCGGACAGACTATAATTCACCCCTCCACTTT. Its translation: CASRTDYNSPLHF. This rearrangement joins TRBV27 to TRBJ1-6; D may be TRBD1 (6 bases). Germline values: CDR1 MNHEY, CDR2 SMNVEV (reference sequence). The CDR3 extends over 13 amino acids. V was trimmed by 8 bases and J by 3 bases, leaving 8 bases between them.

The chain has TRBV4-1 and TRBJ1-1; TRBD1 aligns across 7 bases. After removal of 2 bases from V and 1 base from J, the junction contained 1 base not matched to a gene. This CDR3 contains 14 residues. Germline V lookup: CDR1 MGHRA, CDR2 YSYEKL. The CDR3 sequence is CASSQWTGNTEAFF. The DNA of the CDR3 is TGCGCCAGCAGCCAATGGACAGGGAACACTGAAGCTTTCTTT.

The V and J genes are TRBV5-1 and TRBJ2-2; tentative D call: TRBD1 (6 bases). The CDR3 is 14 amino acids. Germline assignment: CDR1 SGHRS and CDR2 YFSETQ. Trimming shortened V by 1 base and J by 5 bases, and 9 bases separated the two germline ends. This CDR3 is CASSLPGETGELFF. Written as DNA, the CDR3 is TGCGCCAGCAGCTTGCCAGGGGAAACCGGGGAGCTGTTTTTT.

Here the CDR3 DNA reads TGCGCCAGCAGGGAGGGACAGGGAACCGAAAAACTGTTTTTT. This codes for CASREGQGTEKLFF. J is TRBJ1-4 and V is TRBV5-1, with TRBD1 identical over 9 bases. V dropped 5 bases and J dropped 8; count of bases not matched to a gene: 7. The CDR3 runs to 14 residues. Germline V lookup: CDR1 SGHRS, CDR2 YFSETQ.

This clone was seen just once. The chain uses TRBV2 and TRBJ2-1; 12 bases are shared with TRBD2. This CDR3 spans 14 amino acids. The J segment lost 6 bases and the V segment lost 8 bases, leaving 5 bases of the junction unmatched. The germline V gene encodes CDR1 SNHLY and CDR2 FYNNEI. Here the CDR3 DNA reads TGTGCCAGCGGCATGACTAGCGGGAGCAATGAGCAGTTCTTC. Residues: CASGMTSGSNEQFF.

V gene TRBV20-1 combines with J gene TRBJ2-1; the match to TRBD2 covers 15 bases. Trimming removed 3 bases from V and 7 bases from J; junction bases left unmatched: 4. The germline gives CDR1 DFQATT, CDR2 SNEGSKA (reference sequence). CDR3 size: 15 residues. Here the CDR3 DNA reads TGCAGTGCTAGTGGGGGGACTAGCGGGAGGAATGAGCAGTTCTTC. Translated, it gives CSASGGTSGRNEQFF.

The genes are TRBV27 and TRBJ2-1, with D maybe TRBD1 (6 bases). V was trimmed by 2 bases and J by 4 bases, leaving 9 bases between them. This CDR3 contains 14 residues. Germline CDR1 MNHEY, CDR2 SMNVEV (reference sequence). This chain's CDR3 is CASSLGTGYNEQFF. CDR3 nucleotide sequence: TGTGCCAGCAGTTTAGGTACAGGGTACAATGAGCAGTTCTTC.

J is TRBJ1-1 and V is TRBV28; 7 positions match TRBD1. The CDR3 has 15 residues. CDR1 is MDHEN and CDR2 is SYDVKM in the germline V gene. The trim removed 6 bases at V and 6 bases at J, leaving 13 bases unmatched. Written as DNA, the CDR3 is TGTGCCAGCAGACCCTCTACAGGGGCGGGCGCTGAAGCTTTCTTT. This encodes CASRPSTGAGAEAFF.

A note on this clone: One junction end does not reproduce the germline sequence, and a read error may be involved. The chain combines TRBV6-5 with TRBJ1-2, with 10 bases fitting TRBD1. Per germline, CDR1 MNHEY and CDR2 SVGAGI. The CDR3 has 14 amino acids. The CDR3, as DNA: TGTGCCAGCAGTAACTCTGGACAGGGGGATGGCTACACCTTC. This gives the protein CASSNSGQGDGYTF.

The count of this clone is one. The chain's CDR3 is CASSQGLDYSNVLTF. For the CDR3, the DNA is TGCGCCAGCAGCCAAGGCTTGGACTACTCCAACGTCCTGACTTTC. This rearrangement joins TRBV4-1 to TRBJ2-6; D might be TRBD2 (6 bases). This CDR3 is 15 amino acids long. Trimming cost V 1 base and J 8 bases, with 12 bases left between them. Germline assignment: CDR1 MGHRA and CDR2 YSYEKL.

This rearrangement joins TRBV12-3 or TRBV12-4 to TRBJ1-4, with D unresolved. This CDR3 has 13 amino acids. V lost 6 bases to trimming and J lost 8 bases, with 13 bases between them. The CDR3 sequence is CASRTSESEKLFF. For the CDR3, the DNA is TGTGCCAGCAGAACCTCGGAGAGCGAAAAACTGTTTTTT.

The genes are TRBV9 and TRBJ2-7; 9 nucleotides align to TRBD1. Germline loops: CDR1 SGDLS, CDR2 YYNGEE. Germline trimming cut 0 bases from V and 6 bases from J; bases unmatched to any gene: 4. The CDR3 runs 14 residues. The CDR3 is CASSVEVDRGEQYF. For the CDR3, the DNA is TGTGCCAGCAGCGTAGAAGTGGACAGGGGCGAGCAGTACTTC.

This chain joins TRBV6-1 and TRBJ2-3; the D gene is possibly TRBD1 (5 bases). The ends were cut back, 1 base at V and 6 bases at J, with 11 bases in the middle. This CDR3 is built from 14 residues. Germline CDR1 is MNHNS and CDR2 is SASEGT. CDR3 amino acids: CASSEGSSGDTQYF. The CDR3 DNA reads as TGTGCCAGCAGTGAAGGATCCTCAGGGGATACGCAGTATTTT.

About this clone: This sample includes further DNA sequences coding for the same CDR3. This chain connects TRBV6-5 to TRBJ1-1; 8 bases are shared with TRBD1. Germline-derived CDR1 and CDR2 are MNHEY and SVGAGI. The junction had 5 bases not matched to a gene; V was cut back by 0 bases and J by 5 bases. The CDR3 is 15 residues long. CDR3 nucleotides: TGTGCCAGCAGTTACTCGACACAGGGGGATACTGAAGCTTTCTTT. The encoded protein is CASSYSTQGDTEAFF.

The genes are TRBV13 and TRBJ2-1; the D gene is possibly TRBD1 (5 bases). Per germline, CDR1 PRHDT and CDR2 FYEKMQ (reference sequence). V lost 8 bases and J lost 0, with 11 bases in between. CDR3 length: 14 amino acids. The CDR3 here is CASGAVSSYNEQFF. The CDR3 DNA reads TGTGCCAGCGGGGCGGTAAGCTCCTACAATGAGCAGTTCTTC.